This TCR beta chain was observed in a study of cytomegalovirus exposure and HLA in healthy donors. The V gene's germline CDR1 is MNHNS and CDR2 SASEGT. The CDR3 extends over 14 amino acids. The V gene end was trimmed by 6 bases and the J gene end by 6 bases; junction bases not matched to a gene: 4. Primers for the PCR totalled 60 Vbeta and 13 Jbeta. The repertoire was sequenced with immunoSEQ multiplex PCR; TCRdb's copy has only in-frame clones and lacks some. Of around 150,000 clones listed, around three quarters are singletons. This TCR derives from a middle-aged man in good health and CMV-seronegative. The chain has TRBV6-1 and TRBJ2-7, with 14 bases fitting TRBD2. The source material was PBMCs. The CDR3 DNA sequence: TGTGCCAGCAGGCCGGGACTAGCGGGAGTCGAGCAGTACTTC. Protein sequence: CASRPGLAGVEQYF.